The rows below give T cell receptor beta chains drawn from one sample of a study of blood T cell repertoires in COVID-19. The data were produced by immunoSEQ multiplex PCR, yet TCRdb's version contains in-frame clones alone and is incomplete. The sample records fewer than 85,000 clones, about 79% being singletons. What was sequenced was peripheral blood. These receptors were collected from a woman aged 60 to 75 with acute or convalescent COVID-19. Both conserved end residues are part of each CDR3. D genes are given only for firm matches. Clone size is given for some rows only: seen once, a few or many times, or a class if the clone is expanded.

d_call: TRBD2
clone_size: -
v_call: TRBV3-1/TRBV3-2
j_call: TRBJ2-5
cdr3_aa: CASSQEGTSGGPRQETQYF
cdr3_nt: TGTGCCAGCAGCCAAGAGGGGACTAGCGGGGGGCCCCGCCAAGAGACCCAGTACTTC

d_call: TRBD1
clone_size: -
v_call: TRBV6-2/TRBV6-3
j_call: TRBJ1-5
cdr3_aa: CASSYRTGFAQPQHF
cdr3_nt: TGTGCCAGCAGTTACCGGACAGGGTTTGCGCAGCCCCAGCATTTT

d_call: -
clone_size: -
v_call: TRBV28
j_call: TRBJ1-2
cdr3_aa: CASSFGGRSNYGYTF
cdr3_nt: TGTGCCAGCAGTTTCGGAGGGAGATCTAACTATGGCTACACCTTC

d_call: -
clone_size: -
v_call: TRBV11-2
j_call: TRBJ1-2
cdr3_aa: CASSRQLNYGYTF
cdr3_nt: TGTGCCAGCAGCAGACAGCTTAACTATGGCTACACCTTC

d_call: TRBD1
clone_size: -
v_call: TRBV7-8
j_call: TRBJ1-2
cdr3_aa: CASSSGQNYGYTF
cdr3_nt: TGTGCCAGCAGCTCGGGACAGAACTATGGCTACACCTTC

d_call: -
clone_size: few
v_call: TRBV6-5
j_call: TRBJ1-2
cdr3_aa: CASSYGGGPRYGYTF
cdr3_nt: TGTGCCAGCAGTTACGGAGGAGGGCCACGCTATGGCTACACCTTC

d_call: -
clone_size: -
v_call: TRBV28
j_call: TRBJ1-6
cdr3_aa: CASSLFIGNSPLHF
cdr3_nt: TGTGCCAGCAGTTTATTTATCGGGAATTCACCCCTCCACTTT

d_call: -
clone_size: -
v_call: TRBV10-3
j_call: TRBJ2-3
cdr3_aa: CAISEQDTQYF
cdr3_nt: TGTGCCATCAGTGAGCAGGATACGCAGTATTTT

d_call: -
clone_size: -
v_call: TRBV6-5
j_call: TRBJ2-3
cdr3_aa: CASSFSRDTQYF
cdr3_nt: TGTGCCAGCAGTTTCTCTAGAGATACGCAGTATTTT

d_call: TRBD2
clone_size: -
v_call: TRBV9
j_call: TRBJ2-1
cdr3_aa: CASSAGLVVSNEQFF
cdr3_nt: TGTGCCAGCAGCGCGGGACTAGTGGTTTCGAATGAGCAGTTCTTC

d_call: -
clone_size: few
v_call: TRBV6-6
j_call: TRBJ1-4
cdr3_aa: CASSSRTTNEKLFF
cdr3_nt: TGTGCCAGCAGTTCGAGGACAACTAATGAAAAACTGTTTTTT

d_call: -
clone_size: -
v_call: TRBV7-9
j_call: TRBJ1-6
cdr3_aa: CAGGSSYNSPLHF
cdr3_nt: TGTGCCGGGGGGAGCTCCTATAATTCACCCCTCCACTTT

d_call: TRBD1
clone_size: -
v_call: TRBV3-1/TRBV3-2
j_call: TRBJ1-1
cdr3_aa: CASSPPGQDEAFF
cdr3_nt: TGTGCCAGCAGCCCCCCGGGACAGGATGAAGCTTTCTTT

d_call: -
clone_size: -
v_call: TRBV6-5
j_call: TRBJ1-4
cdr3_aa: CASSYSPSRNEKLFF
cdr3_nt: TGTGCCAGCAGTTACTCGCCGTCCCGGAATGAAAAACTGTTTTTT

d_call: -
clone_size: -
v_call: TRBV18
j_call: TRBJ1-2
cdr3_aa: CASSSTGQPQDNYGYTF
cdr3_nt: TGTGCCAGCTCATCGACGGGACAACCCCAAGATAACTATGGCTACACCTTC

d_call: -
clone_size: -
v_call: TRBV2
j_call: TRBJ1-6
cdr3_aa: CASRGGGLSNSPLHF
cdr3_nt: TGTGCCAGCAGAGGAGGAGGACTGAGCAATTCACCCCTCCACTTT

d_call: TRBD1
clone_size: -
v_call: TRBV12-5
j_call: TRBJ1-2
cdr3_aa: CASGLPADRVSYGYTF
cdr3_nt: TGTGCTAGTGGTTTGCCAGCCGACAGGGTGTCCTATGGCTACACCTTC

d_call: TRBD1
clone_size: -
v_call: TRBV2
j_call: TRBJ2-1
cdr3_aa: CASSTGGDEQFF
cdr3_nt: TGTGCCAGTTCGACAGGGGGCGATGAGCAGTTCTTC

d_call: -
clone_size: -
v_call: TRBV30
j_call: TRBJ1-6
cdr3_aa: CAWSQAPGSPLHF
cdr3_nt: TGTGCCTGGAGTCAGGCGCCTGGGTCACCCCTCCACTTT

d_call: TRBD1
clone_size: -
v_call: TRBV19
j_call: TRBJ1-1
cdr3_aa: CASSTVQGVGTEAFF
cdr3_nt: TGTGCCAGTAGTACCGTACAGGGGGTAGGCACTGAAGCTTTCTTT

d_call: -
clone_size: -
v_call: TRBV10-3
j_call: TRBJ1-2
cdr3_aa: CAISEGRENYGYTF
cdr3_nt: TGTGCCATCAGTGAAGGGCGGGAAAACTATGGCTACACCTTC

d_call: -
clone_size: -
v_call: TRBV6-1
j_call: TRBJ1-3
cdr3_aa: CASSDNSGNTIYF
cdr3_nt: TGTGCCAGCAGTGACAACTCTGGAAACACCATATATTTT

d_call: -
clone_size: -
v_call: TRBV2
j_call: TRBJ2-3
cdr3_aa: CASSFSGPPTDTQYF
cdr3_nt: TGTGCCAGCAGTTTTAGCGGACCCCCCACAGATACGCAGTATTTT

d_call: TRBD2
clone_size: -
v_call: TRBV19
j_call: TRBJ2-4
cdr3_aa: CASNGGLAGGPKNIQYF
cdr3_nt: TGTGCCTCCAACGGGGGACTAGCGGGAGGGCCCAAAAACATTCAGTACTTC

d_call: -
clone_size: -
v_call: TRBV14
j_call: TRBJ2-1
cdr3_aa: CASSQTVRYNEQFF
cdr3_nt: TGTGCCAGCAGCCAAACGGTAAGATACAATGAGCAGTTCTTC

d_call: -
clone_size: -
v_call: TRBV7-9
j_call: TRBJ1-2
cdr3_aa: CASSLGAGYGYTF
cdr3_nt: TGTGCCAGCAGCTTAGGGGCAGGGTACGGCTACACCTTC

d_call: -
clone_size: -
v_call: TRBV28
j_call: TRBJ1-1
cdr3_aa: CASSPREGRRTEAFF
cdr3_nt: TGTGCCAGCAGTCCGCGAGAAGGGAGGCGCACTGAAGCTTTCTTT

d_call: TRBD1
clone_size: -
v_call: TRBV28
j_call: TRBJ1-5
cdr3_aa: CASSGQGDHQPQHF
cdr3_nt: TGTGCCAGCAGCGGACAGGGGGATCATCAGCCCCAGCATTTT

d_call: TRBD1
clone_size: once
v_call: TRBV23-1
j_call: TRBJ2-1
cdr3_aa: CASSQTGGTYNEQFF
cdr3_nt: TGCGCCAGCAGCCAGACAGGGGGGACGTACAATGAGCAGTTCTTC

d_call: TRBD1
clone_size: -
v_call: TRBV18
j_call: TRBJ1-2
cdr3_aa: CASSPRGQHKTAYGYTF
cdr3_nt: TGTGCCAGCTCACCGCGGGGACAGCACAAAACCGCCTATGGCTACACCTTC

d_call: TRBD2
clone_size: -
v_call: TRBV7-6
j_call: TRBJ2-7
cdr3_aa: CASSYGTSGLSSYEQYF
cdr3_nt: TGTGCCAGCAGCTACGGGACTAGCGGGTTGAGCTCCTACGAGCAGTACTTC

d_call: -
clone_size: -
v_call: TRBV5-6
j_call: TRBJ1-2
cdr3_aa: CASSLAGRGGYGYTF
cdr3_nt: TGTGCCAGCAGCTTGGCCGGTCGCGGGGGCTATGGCTACACCTTC

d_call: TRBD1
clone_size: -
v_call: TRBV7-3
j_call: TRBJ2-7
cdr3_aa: CASSTDRGYEQYF
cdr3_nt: TGTGCCAGCAGCACGGACAGGGGGTACGAGCAGTACTTC

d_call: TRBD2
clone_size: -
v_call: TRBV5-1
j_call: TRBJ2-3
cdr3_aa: CASSLVANSGPTDTQYF
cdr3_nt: TGCGCCAGCAGCTTGGTGGCAAATAGCGGGCCCACAGATACGCAGTATTTT

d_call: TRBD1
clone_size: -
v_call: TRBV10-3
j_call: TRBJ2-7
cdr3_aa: CAIRGTGAKVYEQYF
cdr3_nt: TGTGCCATCAGGGGGACAGGGGCAAAAGTATACGAGCAGTACTTC

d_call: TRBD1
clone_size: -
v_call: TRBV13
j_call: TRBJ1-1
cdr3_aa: CASSFDRAMNTEAFF
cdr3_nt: TGTGCCAGCAGCTTCGACAGGGCGATGAACACTGAAGCTTTCTTT

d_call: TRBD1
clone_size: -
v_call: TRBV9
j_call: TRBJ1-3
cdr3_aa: CASSAGPQTGSGNTIYF
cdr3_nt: TGTGCCAGCAGCGCGGGCCCCCAGACAGGGTCTGGAAACACCATATATTTT

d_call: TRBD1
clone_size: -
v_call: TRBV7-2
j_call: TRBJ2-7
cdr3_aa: CASSWDRGREQYF
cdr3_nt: TGTGCCAGCAGCTGGGACAGGGGGCGCGAGCAGTACTTC

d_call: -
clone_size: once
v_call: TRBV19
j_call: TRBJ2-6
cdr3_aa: CASSVQGLSGANVLTF
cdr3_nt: TGTGCCAGTAGTGTCCAGGGCTTGTCCGGGGCCAACGTCCTGACTTTC

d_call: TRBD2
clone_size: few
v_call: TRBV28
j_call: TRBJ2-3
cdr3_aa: CASSHRLADSTDTQYF
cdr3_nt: TGTGCCAGCAGTCACCGACTAGCGGACAGCACAGATACGCAGTATTTT

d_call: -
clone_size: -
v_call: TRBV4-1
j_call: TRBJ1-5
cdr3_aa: CASSQGQGSNQPQHF
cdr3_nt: TGCGCCAGCAGCCAAGGTCAGGGAAGCAATCAGCCCCAGCATTTT

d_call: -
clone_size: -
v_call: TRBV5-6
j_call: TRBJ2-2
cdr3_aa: CASSPRATGTGELFF
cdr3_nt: TGTGCCAGCAGCCCACGAGCTACAGGGACCGGGGAGCTGTTTTTT

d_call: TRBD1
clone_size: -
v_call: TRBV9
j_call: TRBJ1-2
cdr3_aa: CASSTGQGASGYTF
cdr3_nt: TGTGCCAGCAGTACGGGACAGGGGGCAAGTGGCTACACCTTC

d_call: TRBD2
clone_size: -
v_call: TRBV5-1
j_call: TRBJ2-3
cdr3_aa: CASSPLPSAGVPDTQYF
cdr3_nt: TGCGCCAGCAGCCCCCTGCCCTCGGCGGGAGTTCCAGATACGCAGTATTTT

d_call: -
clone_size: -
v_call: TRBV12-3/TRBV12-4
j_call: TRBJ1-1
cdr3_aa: CASRRPYTEAFF
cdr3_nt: TGTGCCAGCAGGCGCCCTTACACTGAAGCTTTCTTT

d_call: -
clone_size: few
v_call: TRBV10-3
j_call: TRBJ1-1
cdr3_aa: CAISEAGYTEAFF
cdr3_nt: TGTGCCATCAGTGAAGCAGGGTACACTGAAGCTTTCTTT

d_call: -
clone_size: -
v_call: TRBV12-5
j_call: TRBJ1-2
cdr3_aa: CASAPHVSLYGYTF
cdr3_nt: TGTGCTAGTGCCCCACACGTGTCTTTATATGGCTACACCTTC

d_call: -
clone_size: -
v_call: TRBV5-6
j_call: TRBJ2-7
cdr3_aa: CASSLGDNDYEQYF
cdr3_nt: TGTGCCAGCAGCTTGGGGGACAACGACTACGAGCAGTACTTC

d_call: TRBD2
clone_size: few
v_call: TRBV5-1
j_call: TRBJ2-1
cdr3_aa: CASSISRLAEGLGEQFF
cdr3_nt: TGCGCCAGCAGCATATCACGACTAGCGGAGGGGCTAGGTGAGCAGTTCTTC

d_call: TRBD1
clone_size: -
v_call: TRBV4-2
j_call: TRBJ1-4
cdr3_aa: CASSQGLRTGRDEKLFF
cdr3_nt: TGTGCCAGCAGCCAAGGCCTCCGGACAGGGAGGGATGAAAAACTGTTTTTT

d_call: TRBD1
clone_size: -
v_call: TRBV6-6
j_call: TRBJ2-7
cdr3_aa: CASSYSQGERGQYF
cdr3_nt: TGTGCCAGCAGTTACTCGCAGGGGGAGCGTGGGCAGTACTTC

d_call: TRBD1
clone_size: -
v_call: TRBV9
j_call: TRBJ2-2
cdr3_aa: CASSEQQGLGGELFF
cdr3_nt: TGTGCCAGCAGCGAACAACAGGGGTTGGGCGGGGAGCTGTTTTTT

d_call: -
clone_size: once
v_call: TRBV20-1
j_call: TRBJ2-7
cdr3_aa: CSARSGHEQYF
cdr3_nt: TGCAGTGCTAGAAGCGGGCACGAGCAGTACTTC